Each of the 5 T cell receptor beta chains below was sequenced from the same sample in a study of read filtering for tumor transcriptome and immune sequencing. From about 0.4 ug of RNA, a library with molecular barcoded alpha/delta and beta/gamma adaptors was made. MiXCR, run by TCRdb on the reads, gives a single entry per CDR3 protein. Here the sample spans approximately 140,000 distinct CDR3 sequences, roughly 13% being singletons. Sequencing input: a population of CD138-negative cells sorted from bone marrow. Receptors were obtained from a donor aged 40 or older with multiple myeloma.

The table lists this clonotype with many counts. The J gene is TRBJ2-2, the V gene TRBV7-9, with 11 bases fitting TRBD2. This CDR3 is built from 16 residues. Germline loops: CDR1 SEHNR, CDR2 FQNEAQ (reference sequence). The V segment lost 4 bases and the J segment 2 bases; nucleotides outside the gene matches: 3. Here the CDR3 reads CASSSTSGTNTGELFF. DNA of the CDR3: TGTGCCAGCAGCTCGACTAGCGGGACCAACACCGGGGAGCTGTTTTTT.

This clonotype was seen ten or more times. The chain joins TRBV12-3 or TRBV12-4 to TRBJ1-2, with 12 bases matching TRBD1. The V gene end was trimmed by 5 bases and the J gene end by 8 bases; junction bases not matched to a gene: 9. The CDR3 covers 15 residues. CDR3 nucleotide sequence: TGTGCCAGCAGTGGGTCCGGGACAGGGGGCGAGGGCTACACCTTC. It translates to CASSGSGTGGEGYTF.

Of note for this clonotype: A clone one base away is much larger, so this may be a read error. The genes are TRBV11-2 and TRBJ2-1, with unresolved D. From germline, CDR1 is SGHAT and CDR2 FQNNGV. The CDR3 covers 10 residues. Trimming stripped 7 bases from V and 12 bases from J, with 10 bases between. In DNA, the CDR3 is TGTGCCAGCACCCGAGTGAGGCAGTTCTTC. Translation: CASTRVRQFF.

This clonotype was observed many times. V and J are TRBV20-1 and TRBJ1-1; unclear D gene. Germline values: CDR1 DFQATT, CDR2 SNEGSKA (reference sequence). CDR3 length: 13 amino acids. V was cut by 2 bases and J by 1 base, with 8 bases left in between. The CDR3 region has the DNA TGCAGTGCTAGAAGTCGTCAGAACACTGAAGCTTTCTTT. It codes for CSARSRQNTEAFF.

Many counts were recorded for this clonotype. The chain has TRBV5-5 and TRBJ2-1, with 16 bases fitting TRBD2. Trimming at V came to 3 bases and at J to 0 bases, leaving 3 bases not matched to a gene. Per the germline V gene, CDR1 is SGHKS and CDR2 is YYEKEE (reference sequence). The CDR3 runs 18 residues. The DNA for the CDR3 is TGTGCCAGCAGCTGGGGACTAGCGGGAGGGAGCTCCTACAATGAGCAGTTCTTC. It yields the protein CASSWGLAGGSSYNEQFF.